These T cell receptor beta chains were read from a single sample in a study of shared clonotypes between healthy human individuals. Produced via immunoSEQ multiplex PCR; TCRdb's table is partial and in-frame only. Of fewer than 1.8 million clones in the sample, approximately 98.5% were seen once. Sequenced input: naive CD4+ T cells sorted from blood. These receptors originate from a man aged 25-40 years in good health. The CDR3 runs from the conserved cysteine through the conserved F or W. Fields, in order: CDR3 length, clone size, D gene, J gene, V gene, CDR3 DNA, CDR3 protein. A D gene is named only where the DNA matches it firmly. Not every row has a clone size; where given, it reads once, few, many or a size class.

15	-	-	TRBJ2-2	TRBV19	TGTGCCAGTAAGGATAGGGACCACCACACCGGGGAGCTGTTTTTT	CASKDRDHHTGELFF
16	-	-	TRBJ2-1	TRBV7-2	TGTGCCAGCAGCTGGGCTAGCCCCTTGGGGTACAATGAGCAGTTCTTC	CASSWASPLGYNEQFF
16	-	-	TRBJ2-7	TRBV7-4	TGTGCCAGCAGCTTGGTAGGAGGGGGAGAATGGTACGAGCAGTACTTC	CASSLVGGGEWYEQYF
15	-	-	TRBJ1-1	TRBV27	TGTGCCAGCAGTCCAACTCTAGGGGCGCGGACTGAAGCTTTCTTT	CASSPTLGARTEAFF
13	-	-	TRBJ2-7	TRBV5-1	TGCGCCAGCTTATCTCCAGGGAGCCTGGAGCAGTACTTC	CASLSPGSLEQYF
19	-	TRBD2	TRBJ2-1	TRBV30	TGTGCCTGGAGTGTACACGTAAGGACTAGCGGGAGGGGTGTCAATGAGCAGTTCTTC	CAWSVHVRTSGRGVNEQFF
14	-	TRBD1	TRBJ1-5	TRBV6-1	TGTGCCAGCGCCGGGACAGGGGGCGGCCAGCCCCAGCATTTT	CASAGTGGGQPQHF
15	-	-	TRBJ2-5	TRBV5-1	TGCGCCAGCAGCTTGGTTGGGGCCCCGGAAGAGACCCAGTACTTC	CASSLVGAPEETQYF
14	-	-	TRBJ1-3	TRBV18	TGTGCCAGCTCAGGACAGTTCTCTGGAAACACCATATATTTT	CASSGQFSGNTIYF
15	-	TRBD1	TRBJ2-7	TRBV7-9	TGTGCCAGCAGCTCAGGGACAGGGAACGGCTACGAGCAGTACTTC	CASSSGTGNGYEQYF
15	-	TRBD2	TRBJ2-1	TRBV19	TGTGCCAGTAGTACGTCGGGGAGGGCCGGGAATGAGCAGTTCTTC	CASSTSGRAGNEQFF
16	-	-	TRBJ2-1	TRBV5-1	TGCGCCAGCAGCTTGGCCTTGCAGGGAGCCTACAATGAGCAGTTCTTC	CASSLALQGAYNEQFF
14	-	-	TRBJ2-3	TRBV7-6	TGTGCCAGCAGCTTAGCGGAGGCGACCGATACGCAGTATTTT	CASSLAEATDTQYF
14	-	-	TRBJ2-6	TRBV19	TGTGCCACCAGAGGGGTGCGCGGGGCCAACGTCCTGACTTTC	CATRGVRGANVLTF
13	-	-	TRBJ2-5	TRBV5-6	TGTGCCAGCAGCTTGTTCACAGGGAAGACCCAGTACTTC	CASSLFTGKTQYF
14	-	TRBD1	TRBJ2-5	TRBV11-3	TGTGCCAGCAGCATGGGACAGCCCCAAGAGACCCAGTACTTC	CASSMGQPQETQYF
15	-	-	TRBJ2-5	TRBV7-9	TGTGCCAGCAGCTGGACCCGGATGTACCAAGAGACCCAGTACTTC	CASSWTRMYQETQYF
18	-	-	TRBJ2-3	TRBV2	TGTGCCAGCAGTGGTCAGGCTTTGGCTAGTAGGGATGCAGATACGCAGTATTTT	CASSGQALASRDADTQYF
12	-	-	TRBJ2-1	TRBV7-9	TGTGCCAGCACTCCCTACGACAATGAGCAGTTCTTC	CASTPYDNEQFF
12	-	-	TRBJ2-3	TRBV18	TGTGCCAGCTCACCCCTCGTGGATACGCAGTATTTT	CASSPLVDTQYF
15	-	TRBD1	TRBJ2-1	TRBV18	TGTGCCAGCTCACCACAAGGGACAGGGGGCAATGAGCAGTTCTTC	CASSPQGTGGNEQFF
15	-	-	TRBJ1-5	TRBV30	TGTGCCTGGAGTGCCAGAGGGAGTAGCAATCAGCCCCAGCATTTT	CAWSARGSSNQPQHF
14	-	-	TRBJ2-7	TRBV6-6	TGTGCCAGCAGTGCCACGACAGGTTACTACGAGCAGTACTTC	CASSATTGYYEQYF
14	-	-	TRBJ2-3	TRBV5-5	TGTGCCAGCAGCCTGCTGGTTAGCACAGATACGCAGTATTTT	CASSLLVSTDTQYF
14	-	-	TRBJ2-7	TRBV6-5	TGTGCCAGCAGTGGGTACCGGGAAACCTACGAGCAGTACTTC	CASSGYRETYEQYF
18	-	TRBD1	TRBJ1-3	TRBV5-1	TGCGCCAGCAGCTTGGTCGGACAGGGCGGAACCTCTGGAAACACCATATATTTT	CASSLVGQGGTSGNTIYF
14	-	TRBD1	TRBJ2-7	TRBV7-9	TGTGCCAGCAGCCCCCGGGACAGGAGGAGCGAGCAGTACTTC	CASSPRDRRSEQYF
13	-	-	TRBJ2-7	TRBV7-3	TGTGCCAGCAGCAGTGGGCTCGGGCTCGAGCAGTACTTC	CASSSGLGLEQYF
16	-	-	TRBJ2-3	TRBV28	TGTGCCAGCAGTCCACAGGGAGCGGACAGCACAGATACGCAGTATTTT	CASSPQGADSTDTQYF
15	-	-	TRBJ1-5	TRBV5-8	TGTGCCAGCAGCAGGGGTCTATATAGCAATCAGCCCCAGCATTTT	CASSRGLYSNQPQHF
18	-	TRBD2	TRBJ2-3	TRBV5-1	TGCGCCAGCAGCTTGGCGACCAGGACTAGCGGGACCGCAGATACGCAGTATTTT	CASSLATRTSGTADTQYF
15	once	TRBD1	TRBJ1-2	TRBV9	TGTGCCAGCAGCTGGGACAGGGTTGATGTCTATGGCTACACCTTC	CASSWDRVDVYGYTF
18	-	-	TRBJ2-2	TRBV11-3	TGTGCCAGCAGCTTACGGCGGGGCGGGTCTGGTAACACCGGGGAGCTGTTTTTT	CASSLRRGGSGNTGELFF
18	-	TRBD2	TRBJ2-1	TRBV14	TGTGCCAGCAGCCAACTACTAGCGGGAGGAACGACTGGCAATGAGCAGTTCTTC	CASSQLLAGGTTGNEQFF
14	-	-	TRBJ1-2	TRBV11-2	TGTGCCAGCAGCTCTAGGACAGTTAACTATGGCTACACCTTC	CASSSRTVNYGYTF
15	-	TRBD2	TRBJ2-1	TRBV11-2	TGTGCCAGCAGTAAACTAGCGGGGGCCTACAATGAGCAGTTCTTC	CASSKLAGAYNEQFF
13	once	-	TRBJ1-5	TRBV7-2	TGTGCCAGCAGCCCCAGAAATAATCAGCCCCAGCATTTT	CASSPRNNQPQHF
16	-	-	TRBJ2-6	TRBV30	TGTGCCTGGAGTGTCAGGGGAGGCTCTGGGGCCAACGTCCTGACTTTC	CAWSVRGGSGANVLTF
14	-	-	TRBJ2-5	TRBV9	TGTGCCAGCACCAGGAATCCCTACCAAGAGACCCAGTACTTC	CASTRNPYQETQYF
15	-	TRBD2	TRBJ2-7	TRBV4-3	TGCGCCAGCAGCCAAGCCGGGCGGGAGGGGGGCGAGCAGTACTTC	CASSQAGREGGEQYF
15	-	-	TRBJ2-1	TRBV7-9	TGTGCCAGCAGCTTACGGGGGAGAATCGGCAATGAGCAGTTCTTC	CASSLRGRIGNEQFF
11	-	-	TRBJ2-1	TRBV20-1	TGCAGTGCTAGAGATCTACGAGAGCAGTTCTTC	CSARDLREQFF
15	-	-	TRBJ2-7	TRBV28	TGTGCCAGCAGTCCTCCGGGACCAACTACCTACGAGCAGTACTTC	CASSPPGPTTYEQYF